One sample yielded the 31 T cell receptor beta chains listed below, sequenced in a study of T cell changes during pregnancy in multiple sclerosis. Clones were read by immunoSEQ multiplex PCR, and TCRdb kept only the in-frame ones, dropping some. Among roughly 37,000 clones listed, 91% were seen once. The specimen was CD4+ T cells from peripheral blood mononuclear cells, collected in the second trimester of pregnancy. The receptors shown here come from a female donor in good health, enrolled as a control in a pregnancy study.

CDR3 sequence: CASSLWAGLGETQYF. Here the CDR3 DNA reads TGTGCCAGCAGTTTATGGGCAGGGTTAGGAGAGACCCAGTACTTC. The gene calls are TRBV28 and TRBJ2-5; a possible D gene is TRBD1 (5 bases). This CDR3 comprises 15 residues. The V gene's germline CDR1 is MDHEN and CDR2 SYDVKM. The V and J ends lost 0 bases and 4 bases respectively, with 12 bases between them.

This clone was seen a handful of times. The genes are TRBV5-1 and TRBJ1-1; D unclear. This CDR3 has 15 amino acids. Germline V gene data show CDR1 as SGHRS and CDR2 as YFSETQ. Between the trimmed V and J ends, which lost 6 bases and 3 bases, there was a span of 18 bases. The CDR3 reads CASNEGGFGDTEAFF. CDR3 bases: TGCGCCAGCAACGAGGGCGGGTTCGGGGACACTGAAGCTTTCTTT.

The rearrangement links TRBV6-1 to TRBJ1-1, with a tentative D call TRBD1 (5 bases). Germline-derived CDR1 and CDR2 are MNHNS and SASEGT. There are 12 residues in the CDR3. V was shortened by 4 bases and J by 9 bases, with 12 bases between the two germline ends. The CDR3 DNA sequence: TGTGCCAGCAGTGGGTTGGCAGGGAAAGCTTTCTTT. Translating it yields CASSGLAGKAFF.

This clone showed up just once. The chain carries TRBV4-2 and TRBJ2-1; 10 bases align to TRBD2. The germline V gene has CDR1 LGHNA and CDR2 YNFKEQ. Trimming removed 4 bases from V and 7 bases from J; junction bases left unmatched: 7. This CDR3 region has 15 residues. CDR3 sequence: CASSPRAGGANEQFF. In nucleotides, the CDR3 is TGTGCCAGCAGCCCCAGAGCGGGAGGGGCTAATGAGCAGTTCTTC.

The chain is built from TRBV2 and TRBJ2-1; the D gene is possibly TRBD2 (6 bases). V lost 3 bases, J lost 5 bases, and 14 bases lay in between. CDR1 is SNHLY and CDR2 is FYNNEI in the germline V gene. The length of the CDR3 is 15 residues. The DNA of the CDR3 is TGTGCCAGCAGTGAGGATCGGGGGACCAACAATGAGCAGTTCTTC. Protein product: CASSEDRGTNNEQFF.

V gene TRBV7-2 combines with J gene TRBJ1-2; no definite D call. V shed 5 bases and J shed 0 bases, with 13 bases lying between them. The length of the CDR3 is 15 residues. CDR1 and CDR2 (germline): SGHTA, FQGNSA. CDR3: CASSLAIGANYGYTF. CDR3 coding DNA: TGTGCCAGCAGCCTTGCCATTGGAGCTAACTATGGCTACACCTTC. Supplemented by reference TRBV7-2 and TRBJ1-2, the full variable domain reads GAGVSQSPSNKVTEKGKDVELRCDPISGHTALYWYRQSLGQGLEFLIYFQGNSAPDKSGLPSDRFSAERTGGSVSTLTIQRTQQEDSAVYLCASSLAIGANYGYTFGSGTRLTVV.

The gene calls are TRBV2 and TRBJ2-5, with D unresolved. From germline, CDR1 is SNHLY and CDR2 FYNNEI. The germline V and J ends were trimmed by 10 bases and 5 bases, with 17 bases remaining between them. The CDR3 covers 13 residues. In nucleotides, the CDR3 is TGTGCCATACAGTGGTCTGTTTTGGAGACCCAGTACTTC. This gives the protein CAIQWSVLETQYF.

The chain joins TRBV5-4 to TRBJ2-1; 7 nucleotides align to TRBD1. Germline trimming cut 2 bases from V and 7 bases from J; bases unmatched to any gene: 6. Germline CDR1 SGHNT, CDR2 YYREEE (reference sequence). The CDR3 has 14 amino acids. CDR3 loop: CASSFEGARNEQFF. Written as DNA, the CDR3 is TGTGCCAGCAGCTTTGAGGGGGCCCGGAATGAGCAGTTCTTC.

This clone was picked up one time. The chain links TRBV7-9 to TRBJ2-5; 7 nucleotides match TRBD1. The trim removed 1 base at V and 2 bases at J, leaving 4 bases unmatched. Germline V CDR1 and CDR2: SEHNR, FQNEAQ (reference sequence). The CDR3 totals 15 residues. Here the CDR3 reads CASSLEGQTQETQYF. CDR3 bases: TGTGCCAGCAGCTTAGAGGGACAGACGCAAGAGACCCAGTACTTC.

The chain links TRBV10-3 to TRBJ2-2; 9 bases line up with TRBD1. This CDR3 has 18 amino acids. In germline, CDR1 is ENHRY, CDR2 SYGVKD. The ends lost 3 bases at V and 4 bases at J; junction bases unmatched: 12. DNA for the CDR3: TGTGCCATCAGTGAACCGGGACAGGGAGATCCCCTCACCGGGGAGCTGTTTTTT. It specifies CAISEPGQGDPLTGELFF.

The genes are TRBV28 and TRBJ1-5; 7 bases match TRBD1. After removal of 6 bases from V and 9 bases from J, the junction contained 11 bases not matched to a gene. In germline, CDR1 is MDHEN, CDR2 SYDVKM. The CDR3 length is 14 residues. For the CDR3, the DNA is TGTGCCAGCAGCTCACCGACAGGGAGTCCGCCCCAGCATTTT. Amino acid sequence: CASSSPTGSPPQHF.

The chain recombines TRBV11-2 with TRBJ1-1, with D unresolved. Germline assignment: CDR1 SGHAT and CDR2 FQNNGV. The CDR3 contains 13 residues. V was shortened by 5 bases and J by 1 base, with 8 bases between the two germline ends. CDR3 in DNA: TGTGCCAGCAGCCCCTCGGGGAACACTGAAGCTTTCTTT. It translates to CASSPSGNTEAFF.

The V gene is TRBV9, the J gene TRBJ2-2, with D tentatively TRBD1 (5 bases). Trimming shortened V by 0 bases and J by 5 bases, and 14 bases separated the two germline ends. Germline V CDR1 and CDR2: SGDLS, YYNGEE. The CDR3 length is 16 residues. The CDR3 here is CASSVAPDSETGELFF. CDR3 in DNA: TGTGCCAGCAGCGTAGCCCCAGACAGTGAGACCGGGGAGCTGTTTTTT.

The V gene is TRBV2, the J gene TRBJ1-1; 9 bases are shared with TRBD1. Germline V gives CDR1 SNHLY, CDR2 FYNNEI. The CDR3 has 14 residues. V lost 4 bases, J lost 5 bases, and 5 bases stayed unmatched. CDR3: CASSGKTGGTEAFF. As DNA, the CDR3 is TGTGCCAGCAGTGGTAAGACAGGGGGAACTGAAGCTTTCTTT.

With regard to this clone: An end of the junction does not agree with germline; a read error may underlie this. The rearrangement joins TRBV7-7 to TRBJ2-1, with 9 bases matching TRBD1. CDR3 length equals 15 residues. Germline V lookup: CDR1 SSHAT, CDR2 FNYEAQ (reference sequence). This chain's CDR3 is CASSLGQGPYNEQFF. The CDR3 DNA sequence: TGTGCTAGCAGCTTAGGACAGGGGCCCTACAATGAGCAGTTCTTC.

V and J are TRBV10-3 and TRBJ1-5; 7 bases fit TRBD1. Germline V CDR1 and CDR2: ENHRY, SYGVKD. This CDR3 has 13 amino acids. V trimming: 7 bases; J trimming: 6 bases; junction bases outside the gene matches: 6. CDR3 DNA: TGTGCCATCACCCTGGACAGGTCTCAGCCCCAGCATTTT. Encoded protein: CAITLDRSQPQHF.

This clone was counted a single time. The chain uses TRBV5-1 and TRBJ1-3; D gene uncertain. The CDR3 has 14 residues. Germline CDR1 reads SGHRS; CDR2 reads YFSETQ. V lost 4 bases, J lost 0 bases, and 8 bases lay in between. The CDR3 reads CASSGHLSGNTIYF. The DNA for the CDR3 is TGCGCCAGCAGCGGGCATCTCTCTGGAAACACCATATATTTT.

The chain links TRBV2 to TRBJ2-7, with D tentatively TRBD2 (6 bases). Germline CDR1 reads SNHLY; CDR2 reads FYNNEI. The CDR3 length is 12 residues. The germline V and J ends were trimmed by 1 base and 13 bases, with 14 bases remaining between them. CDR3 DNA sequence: TGTGCCAGCAGTGAAGGGGGAGGTGGGAATTACTTC. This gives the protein CASSEGGGGNYF.

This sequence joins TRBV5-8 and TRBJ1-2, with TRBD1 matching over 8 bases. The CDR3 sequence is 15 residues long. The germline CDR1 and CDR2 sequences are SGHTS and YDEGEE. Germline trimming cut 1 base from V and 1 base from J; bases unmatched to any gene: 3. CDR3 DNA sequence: TGTGCCAGCAGCTTGAAGGGACAGGATAACTATGGCTACACCTTC. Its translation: CASSLKGQDNYGYTF.

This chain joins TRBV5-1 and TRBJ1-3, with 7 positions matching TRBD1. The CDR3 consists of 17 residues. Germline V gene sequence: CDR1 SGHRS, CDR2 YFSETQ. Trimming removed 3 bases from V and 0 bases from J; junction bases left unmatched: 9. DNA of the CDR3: TGCGCCAGCAGCTCCGGACAGGTTCCCTTCTCTGGAAACACCATATATTTT. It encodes CASSSGQVPFSGNTIYF. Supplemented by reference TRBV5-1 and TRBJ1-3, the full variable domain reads KAGVTQTPRYLIKTRGQQVTLSCSPISGHRSVSWYQQTPGQGLQFLFEYFSETQRNKGNFPGRFSGRQFSNSRSEMNVSTLELGDSALYLCASSSGQVPFSGNTIYFGEGSWLTVV.

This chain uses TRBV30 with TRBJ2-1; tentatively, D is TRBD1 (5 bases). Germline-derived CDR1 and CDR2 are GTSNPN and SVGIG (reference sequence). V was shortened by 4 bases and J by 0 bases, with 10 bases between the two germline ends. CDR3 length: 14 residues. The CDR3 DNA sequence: TGTGCCTGGAAACTGGGGCGCTCCTACAATGAGCAGTTCTTC. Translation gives CAWKLGRSYNEQFF.

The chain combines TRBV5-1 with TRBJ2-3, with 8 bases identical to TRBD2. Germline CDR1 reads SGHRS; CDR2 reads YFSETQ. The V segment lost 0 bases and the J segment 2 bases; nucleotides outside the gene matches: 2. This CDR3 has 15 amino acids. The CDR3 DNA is TGCGCCAGCAGCTTGGCGGGAGGGTACACAGATACGCAGTATTTT. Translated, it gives CASSLAGGYTDTQYF.

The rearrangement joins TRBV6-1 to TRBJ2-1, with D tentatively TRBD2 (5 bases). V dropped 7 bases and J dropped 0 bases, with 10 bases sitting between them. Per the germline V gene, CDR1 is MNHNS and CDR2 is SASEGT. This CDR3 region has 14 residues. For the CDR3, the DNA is TGTGCCAGCATGAGAGGGAGCTCCTACAATGAGCAGTTCTTC. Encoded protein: CASMRGSSYNEQFF.

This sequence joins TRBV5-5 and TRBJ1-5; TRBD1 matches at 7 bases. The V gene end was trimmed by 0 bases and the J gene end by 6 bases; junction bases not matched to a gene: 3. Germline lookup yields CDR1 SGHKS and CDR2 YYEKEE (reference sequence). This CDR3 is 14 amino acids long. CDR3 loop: CASSLGQGTQPQHF. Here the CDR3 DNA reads TGTGCCAGCAGCTTGGGACAGGGAACTCAGCCCCAGCATTTT. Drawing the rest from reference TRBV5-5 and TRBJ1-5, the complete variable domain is DAGVTQSPTHLIKTRGQQVTLRCSPISGHKSVSWYQQVLGQGPQFIFQYYEKEERGRGNFPDRFSARQFPNYSSELNVNALLLGDSALYLCASSLGQGTQPQHFGDGTRLSIL.

CDR3 region: CASRRGLAQGGQYF. CDR3 coding DNA: TGTGCCAGCAGGCGGGGACTAGCCCAAGGAGGGCAGTACTTC. The genes are TRBV6-5 and TRBJ2-7, with TRBD2 matching 9 bases. With 6 bases clipped from V and 9 bases from J, the junction kept 12 bases outside the gene matches. This CDR3 has 14 residues. Germline V gene lookup returns CDR1 MNHEY and CDR2 SVGAGI.

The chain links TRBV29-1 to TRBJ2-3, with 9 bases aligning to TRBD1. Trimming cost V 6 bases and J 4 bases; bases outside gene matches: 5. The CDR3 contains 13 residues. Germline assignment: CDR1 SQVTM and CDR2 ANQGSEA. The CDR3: CSVPGQGADTQYF. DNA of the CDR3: TGCAGCGTGCCGGGACAGGGTGCAGATACGCAGTATTTT.

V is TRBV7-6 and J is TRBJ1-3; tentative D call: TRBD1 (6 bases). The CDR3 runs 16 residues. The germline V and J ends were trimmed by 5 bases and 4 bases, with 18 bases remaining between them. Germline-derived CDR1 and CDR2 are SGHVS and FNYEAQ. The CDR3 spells CASSPGAGARGNTIYF. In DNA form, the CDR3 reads TGTGCCAGCAGCCCCGGGGCGGGGGCGCGAGGAAACACCATATATTTT.

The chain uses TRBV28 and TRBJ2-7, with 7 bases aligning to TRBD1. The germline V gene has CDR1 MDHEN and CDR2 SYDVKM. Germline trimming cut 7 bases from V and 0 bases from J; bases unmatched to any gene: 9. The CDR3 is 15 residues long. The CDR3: CASKRRTGLSYEQYF. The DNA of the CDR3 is TGTGCCAGCAAACGTCGGACAGGCCTCTCCTACGAGCAGTACTTC.

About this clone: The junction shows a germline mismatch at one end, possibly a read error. The DNA of the CDR3 is TGTGCCAGTCTAGCCCCGGGACAGGGGCCGCAAGGGACCCAGTACTTC. Its protein is CASLAPGQGPQGTQYF. This chain uses TRBV25-1 with TRBJ2-5; 10 bases are a match to TRBD1. The CDR3 sequence is 16 residues long. In germline, CDR1 is MGHDK, CDR2 SYGVNS.

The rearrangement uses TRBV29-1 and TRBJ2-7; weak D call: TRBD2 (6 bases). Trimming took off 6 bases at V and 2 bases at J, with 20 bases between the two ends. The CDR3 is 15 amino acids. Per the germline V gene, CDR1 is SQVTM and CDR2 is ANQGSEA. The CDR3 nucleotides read TGCAGCGTCGGGGGAGGTCAGGCTTCCCCCTACGAGCAGTACTTC. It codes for CSVGGGQASPYEQYF.

In DNA form, the CDR3 reads TGTGCCAGCACCCCCGTCGCGACTATATACAATGAGCAGTTCTTC. Translating it yields CASTPVATIYNEQFF. This chain joins TRBV28 and TRBJ2-1; perhaps TRBD2 as D (5 bases). The CDR3 has 15 amino acids. Germline V gene lookup returns CDR1 MDHEN and CDR2 SYDVKM. Trimming cost V 7 bases and J 4 bases, with 17 bases left between them.